Included here is one T cell receptor beta chain sequence, with context. No antigen is known for it. The CDR3 loop spans 14 amino acids. CDR1 and CDR2 from the germline V gene are KGHSH and LQKENI. Trimming removed 2 bases from V and 3 bases from J; junction bases left unmatched: 1. Method: immunoSEQ multiplex PCR; TCRdb's copy keeps in-frame clones and lacks some. Of about 79,000 clones listed, 65% to 85% are singletons. These data belong to a study of T cell responses to AZD1222 COVID-19 vaccine. Points from the study as a whole: It was only after the peak T cell response that any repertoires were sampled. In a largely white British group with more females than males, clonal diversity was possibly underestimated.

The chain carries TRBV18 and TRBJ1-5; 7 nucleotides agree with TRBD1. This sample comprised peripheral blood, obtained on day 0 of AZD1222 vaccination. This receptor was taken from an adult in good health. CDR3 loop: CASSPGTVNQPQHF. The CDR3 DNA reads TGTGCCAGCTCACCAGGGACAGTCAATCAGCCCCAGCATTTT.